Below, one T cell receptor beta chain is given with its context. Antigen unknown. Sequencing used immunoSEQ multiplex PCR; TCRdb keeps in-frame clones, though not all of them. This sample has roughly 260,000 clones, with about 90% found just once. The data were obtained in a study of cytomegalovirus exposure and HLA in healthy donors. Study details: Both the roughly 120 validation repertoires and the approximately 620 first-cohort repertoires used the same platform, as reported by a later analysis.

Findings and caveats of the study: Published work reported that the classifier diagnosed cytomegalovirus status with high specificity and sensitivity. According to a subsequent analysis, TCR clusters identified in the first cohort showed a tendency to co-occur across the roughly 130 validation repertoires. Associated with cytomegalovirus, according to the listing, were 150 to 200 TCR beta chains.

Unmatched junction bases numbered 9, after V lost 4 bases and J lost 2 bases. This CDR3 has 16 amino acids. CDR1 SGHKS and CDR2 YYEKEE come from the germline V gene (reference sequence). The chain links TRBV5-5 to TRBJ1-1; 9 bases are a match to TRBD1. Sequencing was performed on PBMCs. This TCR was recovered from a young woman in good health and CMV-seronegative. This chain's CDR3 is CASSTGGWGLNTEAFF. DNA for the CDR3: TGTGCCAGCAGCACAGGGGGCTGGGGCCTAAACACTGAAGCTTTCTTT.